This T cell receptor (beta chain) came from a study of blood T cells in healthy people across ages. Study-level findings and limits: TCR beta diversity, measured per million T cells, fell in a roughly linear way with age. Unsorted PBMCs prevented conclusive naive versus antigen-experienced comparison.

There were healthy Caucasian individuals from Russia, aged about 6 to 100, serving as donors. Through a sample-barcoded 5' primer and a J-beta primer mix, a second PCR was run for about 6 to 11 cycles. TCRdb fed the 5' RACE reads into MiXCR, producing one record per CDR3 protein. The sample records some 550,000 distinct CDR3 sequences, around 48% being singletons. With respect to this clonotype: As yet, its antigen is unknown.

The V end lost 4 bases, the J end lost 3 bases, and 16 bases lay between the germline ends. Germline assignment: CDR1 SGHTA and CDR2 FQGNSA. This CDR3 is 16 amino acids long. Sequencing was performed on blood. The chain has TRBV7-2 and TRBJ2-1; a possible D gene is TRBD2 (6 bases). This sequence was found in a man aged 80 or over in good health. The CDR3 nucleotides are TGTGCCAGCAGCTCCGGACTATCGAGATACTACAATGAGCAGTTCTTC. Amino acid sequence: CASSSGLSRYYNEQFF. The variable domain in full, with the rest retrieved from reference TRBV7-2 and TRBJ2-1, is GAGVSQSPSNKVTEKGKDVELRCDPISGHTALYWYRQSLGQGLEFLIYFQGNSAPDKSGLPSDRFSAERTGGSVSTLTIQRTQQEDSAVYLCASSSGLSRYYNEQFFGPGTRLTVL.